In this sample, the clone carrying this T cell receptor (beta chain) turned up a few times. V lost 6 bases and J lost 7; bases outside the gene matches: 9. Germline assignment: CDR1 DFQATT and CDR2 SNEGSKA (reference sequence). The CDR3 is 14 residues long. The sample originates from a study of T cells in Graves' hyperthyroidism and ophthalmopathy. Criteria for exclusion of patients were uncontrolled infection, other autoimmune disease, pregnancy or lactation. Diagnoses rested on clinical symptoms, serum thyroxine and TRAb, thyroid ultrasound and orbital computed tomography. The investigators amplified TCR beta CDR3 regions from RNA transcripts. An initial round of RT-PCR targeting the TCR CDR3 relied on the HTBI primer set. TCRdb redid the calling of the multiplex PCR reads with MiXCR, one entry per CDR3 protein. The table records about 130,000 distinct CDR3 sequences, about 20% of them present only once.

Sequencing was performed on blood. This receptor was identified in a woman between 50 and 59 years old with Graves' hyperthyroidism that later progressed to Graves' ophthalmopathy. The gene calls are TRBV20-1 and TRBJ1-6; TRBD1 matches at 7 bases. Here the CDR3 DNA reads TGCAGTGCCAGTGCGGACAGGATAAATTCACCCCTCCACTTT. Protein: CSASADRINSPLHF.